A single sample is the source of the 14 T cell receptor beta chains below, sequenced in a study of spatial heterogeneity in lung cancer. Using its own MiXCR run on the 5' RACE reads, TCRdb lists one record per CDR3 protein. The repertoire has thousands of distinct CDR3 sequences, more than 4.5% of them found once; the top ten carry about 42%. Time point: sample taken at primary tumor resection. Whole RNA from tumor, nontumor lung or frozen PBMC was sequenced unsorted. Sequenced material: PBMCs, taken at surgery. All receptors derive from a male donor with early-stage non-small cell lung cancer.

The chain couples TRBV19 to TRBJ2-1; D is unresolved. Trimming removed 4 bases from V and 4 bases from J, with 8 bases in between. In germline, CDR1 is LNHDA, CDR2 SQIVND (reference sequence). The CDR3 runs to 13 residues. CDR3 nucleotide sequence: TGTGCCAGTAGTACGACTGGATACAATGAGCAGTTCTTC. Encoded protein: CASSTTGYNEQFF.

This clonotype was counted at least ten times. CDR3 amino acids: CASSFLPSSGSTDTQYF. The CDR3 bases are TGTGCCAGCAGCTTCTTACCGTCTAGCGGGAGCACAGATACGCAGTATTTT. V gene TRBV5-5 combines with J gene TRBJ2-3; the match to TRBD2 covers 8 bases. Germline-derived CDR1 and CDR2 are SGHKS and YYEKEE (reference sequence). V dropped 2 bases and J dropped 0; count of bases not matched to a gene: 8. The CDR3 covers 17 residues. Full variable domain (rest looked up from reference TRBV5-5 and TRBJ2-3): DAGVTQSPTHLIKTRGQQVTLRCSPISGHKSVSWYQQVLGQGPQFIFQYYEKEERGRGNFPDRFSARQFPNYSSELNVNALLLGDSALYLCASSFLPSSGSTDTQYFGPGTRLTVL.

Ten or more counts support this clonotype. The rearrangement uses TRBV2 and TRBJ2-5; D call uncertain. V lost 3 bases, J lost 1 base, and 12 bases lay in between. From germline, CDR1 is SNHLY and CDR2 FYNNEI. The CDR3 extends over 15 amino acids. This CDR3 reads CASSEGWAGQETQYF. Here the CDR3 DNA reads TGTGCCAGCAGTGAGGGGTGGGCAGGCCAAGAGACCCAGTACTTC.

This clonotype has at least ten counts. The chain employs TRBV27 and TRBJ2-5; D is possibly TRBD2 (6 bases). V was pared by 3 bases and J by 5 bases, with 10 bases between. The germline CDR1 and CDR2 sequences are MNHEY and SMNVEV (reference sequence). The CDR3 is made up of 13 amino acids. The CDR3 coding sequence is TGTGCCAGCAGTTTGGCAGGGAGGGAGACCCAGTACTTC. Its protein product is CASSLAGRETQYF.

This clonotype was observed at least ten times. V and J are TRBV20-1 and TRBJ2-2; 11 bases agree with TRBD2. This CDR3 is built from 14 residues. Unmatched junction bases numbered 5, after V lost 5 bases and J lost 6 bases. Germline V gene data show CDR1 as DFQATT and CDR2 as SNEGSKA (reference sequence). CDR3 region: CSADSGREAGELFF. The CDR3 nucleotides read TGCAGTGCTGATAGCGGGAGGGAGGCCGGGGAGCTGTTTTTT.

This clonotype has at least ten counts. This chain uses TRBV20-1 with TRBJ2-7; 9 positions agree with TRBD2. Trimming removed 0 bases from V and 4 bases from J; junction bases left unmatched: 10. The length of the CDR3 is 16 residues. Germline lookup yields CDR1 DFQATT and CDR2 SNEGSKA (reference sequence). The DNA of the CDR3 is TGCAGTGCTAGAGATCCGGCGAGTAGCGGGAGTTACGAGCAGTACTTC. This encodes CSARDPASSGSYEQYF.

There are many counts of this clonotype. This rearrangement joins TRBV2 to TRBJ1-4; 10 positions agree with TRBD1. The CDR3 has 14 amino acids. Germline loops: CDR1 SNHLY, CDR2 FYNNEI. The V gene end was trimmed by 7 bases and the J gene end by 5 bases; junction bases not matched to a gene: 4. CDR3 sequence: CASTGQGPNEKLFF. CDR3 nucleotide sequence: TGTGCCAGCACGGGACAGGGGCCAAATGAAAAACTGTTTTTT.

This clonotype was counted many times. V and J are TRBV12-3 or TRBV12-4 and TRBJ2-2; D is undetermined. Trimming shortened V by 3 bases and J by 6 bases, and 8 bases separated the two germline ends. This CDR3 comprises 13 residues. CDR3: CASSFVAAGELFF. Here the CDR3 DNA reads TGTGCCAGCAGTTTTGTCGCCGCCGGGGAGCTGTTTTTT.

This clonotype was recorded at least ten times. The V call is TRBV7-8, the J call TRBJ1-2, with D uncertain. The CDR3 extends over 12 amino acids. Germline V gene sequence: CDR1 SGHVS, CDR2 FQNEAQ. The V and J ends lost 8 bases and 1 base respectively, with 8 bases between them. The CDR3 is CASGGINYGYTF. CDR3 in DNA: TGTGCCAGCGGAGGAATTAACTATGGCTACACCTTC. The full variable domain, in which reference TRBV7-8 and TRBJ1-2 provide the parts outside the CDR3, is GAGVSQSPRYKVAKRGQDVALRCDPISGHVSLFWYQQALGQGPEFLTYFQNEAQLDKSGLPSDRFFAERPEGSVSTLKIQRTQQEDSAVYLCASGGINYGYTFGSGTRLTVV.

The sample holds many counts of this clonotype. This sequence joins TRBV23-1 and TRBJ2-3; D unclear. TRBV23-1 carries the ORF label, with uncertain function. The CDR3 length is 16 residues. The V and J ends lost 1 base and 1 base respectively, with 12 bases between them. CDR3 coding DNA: TGCGCCAGCAGTCAATTTTCGGGTATATGCACAGATACGCAGTATTTT. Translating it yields CASSQFSGICTDTQYF.

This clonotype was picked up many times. The CDR3, as DNA: TGTGCCAGCAGCTCTAGGGAAAAACTGTTTTTT. It yields the protein CASSSREKLFF. The V call is TRBV7-9, the J call TRBJ1-4; D uncertain. Trimming left V 4 bases short and J 8 bases short, with 5 bases between. Per germline, CDR1 SEHNR and CDR2 FQNEAQ (reference sequence). This CDR3 comprises 11 residues. Based on the CDR3 plus reference TRBV7-9 and TRBJ1-4, the full variable domain is DTGVSQNPRHKITKRGQNVTFRCDPISEHNRLYWYRQTLGQGPEFLTYFQNEAQLEKSRLLSDRFSAERPKGSFSTLEIQRTEQGDSAMYLCASSSREKLFFGSGTQLSVL.

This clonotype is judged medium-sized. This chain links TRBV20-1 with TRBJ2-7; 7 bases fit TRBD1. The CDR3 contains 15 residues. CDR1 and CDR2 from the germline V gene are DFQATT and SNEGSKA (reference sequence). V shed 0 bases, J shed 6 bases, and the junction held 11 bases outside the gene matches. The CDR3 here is CSARDQQGPAGEQYF. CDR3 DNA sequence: TGCAGTGCTAGAGATCAACAGGGGCCCGCGGGCGAGCAGTACTTC.

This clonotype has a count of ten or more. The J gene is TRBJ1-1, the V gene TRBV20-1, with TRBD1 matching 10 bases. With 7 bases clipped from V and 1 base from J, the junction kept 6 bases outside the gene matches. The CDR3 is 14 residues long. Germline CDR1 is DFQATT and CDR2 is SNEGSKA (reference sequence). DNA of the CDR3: TGCAGTGTTCGGGGACAGGGGTGGAACACTGAAGCTTTCTTT. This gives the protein CSVRGQGWNTEAFF.

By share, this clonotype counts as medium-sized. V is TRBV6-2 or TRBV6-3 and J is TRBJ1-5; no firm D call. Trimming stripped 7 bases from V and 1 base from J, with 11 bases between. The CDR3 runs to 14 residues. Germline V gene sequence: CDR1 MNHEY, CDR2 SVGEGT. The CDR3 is CASTTGNSNQPQHF. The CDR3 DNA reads TGTGCCAGCACCACCGGTAACAGCAATCAGCCCCAGCATTTT.